The clone carrying this T cell receptor beta chain was seen ten or more times. What it binds is unknown. This specimen comes from a study of CD8+CD57+ T cells in acquired aplastic anemia. Overall study: Recorded DNA amounts for sorted CD4+ and CD8+ cells had an average of approximately 2.9 ug.

TCR beta VDJ and CDR3 were profiled, and genomic DNA was the template. One entry per CDR3 protein, called by TCRdb with MiXCR from the reads. This table has around 170,000 distinct CDR3 sequences, approximately 50% appearing once. CDR3 length: 14 residues. CDR1 and CDR2 (germline): DFQATT, SNEGSKA (reference sequence). V was shortened by 3 bases and J by 3 bases, with 14 bases between the two germline ends. Patients selected for sequencing had displayed CD8+CD57+ cell expansion by flow cytometry. Whole-study results and caveats: Found in both controls and patients were 25 to 35 CD8+ CDR3 sequences. Patients and controls had CD8+ Simpson's diversity values that were not significantly distinct.

The rearrangement links TRBV20-1 to TRBJ1-1; TRBD1 is a possible D gene (5 bases). The origin of this receptor is a human donor with aplastic anemia. Sequenced: sorted CD4+, CD8+, or CD8+CD57+ T cells (not recorded which) from PBMCs. The CDR3 reads CSASSQGVYTEAFF. CDR3 nucleotides: TGCAGTGCTAGTTCCCAGGGTGTGTACACTGAAGCTTTCTTT.